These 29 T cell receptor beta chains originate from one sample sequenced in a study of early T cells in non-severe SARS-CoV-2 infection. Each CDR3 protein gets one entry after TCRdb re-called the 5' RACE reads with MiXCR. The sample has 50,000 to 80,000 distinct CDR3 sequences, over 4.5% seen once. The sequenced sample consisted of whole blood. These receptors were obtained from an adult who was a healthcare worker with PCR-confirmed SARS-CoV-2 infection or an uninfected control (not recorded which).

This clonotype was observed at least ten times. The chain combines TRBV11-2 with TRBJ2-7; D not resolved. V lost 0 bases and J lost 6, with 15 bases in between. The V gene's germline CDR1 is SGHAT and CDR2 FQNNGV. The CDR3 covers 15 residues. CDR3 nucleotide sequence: TGTGCCAGCAGCTTAGATCGTGGTGAATTGGGCGAGCAGTACTTC. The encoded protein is CASSLDRGELGEQYF.

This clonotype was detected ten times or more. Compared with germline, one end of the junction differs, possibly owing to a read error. CDR3: CASGFSQGARLF. In nucleotides, the CDR3 is TGTGCTAGTGGTTTTTCTCAGGGGGCGCGACTCTTC. This chain connects TRBV12-5 to TRBJ2-7; the match to TRBD1 covers 8 bases. CDR3 size: 12 residues. The V gene's germline CDR1 is LGHNT and CDR2 FRNRAP.

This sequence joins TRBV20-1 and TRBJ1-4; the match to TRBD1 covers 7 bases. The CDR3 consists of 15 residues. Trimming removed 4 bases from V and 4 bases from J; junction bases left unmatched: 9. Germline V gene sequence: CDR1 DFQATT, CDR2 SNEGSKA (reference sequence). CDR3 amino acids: CSAKNIRDSNEKLFF. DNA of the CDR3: TGCAGTGCTAAAAATATCCGGGACAGTAATGAAAAACTGTTTTTT.

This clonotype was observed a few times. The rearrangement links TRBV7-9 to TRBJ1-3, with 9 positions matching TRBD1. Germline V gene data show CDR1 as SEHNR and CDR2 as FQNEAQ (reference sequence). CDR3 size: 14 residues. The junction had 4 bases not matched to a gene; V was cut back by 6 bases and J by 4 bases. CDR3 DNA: TGTGCCAGCAGGGGGACAGGGACCGGAAACACCATATATTTT. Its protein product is CASRGTGTGNTIYF.

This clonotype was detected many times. CDR3 loop: CSAIVGTSLDTQYF. CDR3 DNA sequence: TGCAGTGCAATAGTCGGGACTAGCCTCGATACGCAGTATTTT. The chain joins TRBV20-1 to TRBJ2-3; 9 bases agree with TRBD2. This CDR3 region has 14 residues. Trimming cost V 6 bases and J 6 bases; bases outside gene matches: 10. Germline CDR1 and CDR2: DFQATT and SNEGSKA (reference sequence).

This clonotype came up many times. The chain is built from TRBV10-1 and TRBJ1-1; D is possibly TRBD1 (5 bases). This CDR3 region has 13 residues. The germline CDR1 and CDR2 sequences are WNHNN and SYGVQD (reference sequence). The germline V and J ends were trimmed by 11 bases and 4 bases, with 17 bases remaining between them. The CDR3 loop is CASAAREVTEAFF. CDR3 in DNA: TGCGCCTCAGCCGCCAGGGAGGTCACTGAAGCTTTCTTT.

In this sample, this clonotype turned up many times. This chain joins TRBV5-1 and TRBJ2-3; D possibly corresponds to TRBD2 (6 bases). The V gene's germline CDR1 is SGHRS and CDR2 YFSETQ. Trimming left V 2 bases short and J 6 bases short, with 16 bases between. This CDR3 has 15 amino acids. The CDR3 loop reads CASSFQPGGGDTQYF. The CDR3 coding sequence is TGCGCCAGCAGCTTCCAACCCGGGGGTGGGGATACGCAGTATTTT. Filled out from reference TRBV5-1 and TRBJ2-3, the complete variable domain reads KAGVTQTPRYLIKTRGQQVTLSCSPISGHRSVSWYQQTPGQGLQFLFEYFSETQRNKGNFPGRFSGRQFSNSRSEMNVSTLELGDSALYLCASSFQPGGGDTQYFGPGTRLTVL.

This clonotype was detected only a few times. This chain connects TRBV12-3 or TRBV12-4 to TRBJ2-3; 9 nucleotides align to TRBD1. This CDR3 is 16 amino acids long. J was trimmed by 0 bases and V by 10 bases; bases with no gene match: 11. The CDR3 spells CATKRRTGASTDTQYF. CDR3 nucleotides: TGTGCCACCAAACGACGGACAGGGGCGAGCACAGATACGCAGTATTTT.

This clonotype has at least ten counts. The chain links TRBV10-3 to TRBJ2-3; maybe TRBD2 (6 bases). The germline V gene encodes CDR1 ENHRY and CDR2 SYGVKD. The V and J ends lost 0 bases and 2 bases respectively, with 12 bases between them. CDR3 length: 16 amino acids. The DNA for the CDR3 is TGTGCCATCAGTGAGTCTTTGCGGGGAGTCACAGATACGCAGTATTTT. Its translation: CAISESLRGVTDTQYF.

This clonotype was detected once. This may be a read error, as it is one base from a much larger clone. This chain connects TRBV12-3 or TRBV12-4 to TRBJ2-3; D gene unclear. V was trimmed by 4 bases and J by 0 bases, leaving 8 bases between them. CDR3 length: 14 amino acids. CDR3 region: CASSSKTSTDTQYF. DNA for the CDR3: TGTGCCAGCAGTTCGAAGACTAGCACAGATACGCAGTATTTT.

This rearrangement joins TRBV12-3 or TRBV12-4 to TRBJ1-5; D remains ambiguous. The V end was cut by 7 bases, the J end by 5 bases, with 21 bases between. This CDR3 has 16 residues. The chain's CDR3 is CASTRRSQAVDQPQHF. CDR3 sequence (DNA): TGTGCCAGCACCCGAAGGTCTCAAGCCGTTGATCAGCCCCAGCATTTT.

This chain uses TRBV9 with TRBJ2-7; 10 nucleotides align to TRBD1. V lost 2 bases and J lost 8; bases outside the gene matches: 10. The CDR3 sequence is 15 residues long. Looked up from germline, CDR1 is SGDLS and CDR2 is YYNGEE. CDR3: CASSVTGTGDSKQYF. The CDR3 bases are TGTGCCAGCAGCGTCACCGGGACAGGGGATAGTAAGCAGTACTTC.

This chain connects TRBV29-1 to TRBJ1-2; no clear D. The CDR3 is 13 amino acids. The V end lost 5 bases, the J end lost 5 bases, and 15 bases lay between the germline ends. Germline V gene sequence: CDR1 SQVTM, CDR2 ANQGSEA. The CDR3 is CSVQRGLQYGYTF. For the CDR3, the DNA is TGCAGCGTTCAGCGAGGACTACAATATGGCTACACCTTC.

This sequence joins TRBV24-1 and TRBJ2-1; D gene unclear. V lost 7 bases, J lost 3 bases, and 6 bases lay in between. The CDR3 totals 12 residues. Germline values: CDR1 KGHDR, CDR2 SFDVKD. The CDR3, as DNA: TGTGCCACCAGCCTAGGCTACAATGAGCAGTTCTTC. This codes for CATSLGYNEQFF.

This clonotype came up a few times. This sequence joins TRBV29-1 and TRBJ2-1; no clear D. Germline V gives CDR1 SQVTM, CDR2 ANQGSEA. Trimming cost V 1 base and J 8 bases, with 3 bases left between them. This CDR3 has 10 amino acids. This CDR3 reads CSVEVHEQFF. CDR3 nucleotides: TGCAGCGTTGAAGTCCATGAGCAGTTCTTC.

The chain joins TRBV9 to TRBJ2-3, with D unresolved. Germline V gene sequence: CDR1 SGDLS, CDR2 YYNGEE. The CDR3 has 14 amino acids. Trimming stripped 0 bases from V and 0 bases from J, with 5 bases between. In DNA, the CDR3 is TGTGCCAGCAGCGTAGGAGCTAGCACAGATACGCAGTATTTT. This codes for CASSVGASTDTQYF.

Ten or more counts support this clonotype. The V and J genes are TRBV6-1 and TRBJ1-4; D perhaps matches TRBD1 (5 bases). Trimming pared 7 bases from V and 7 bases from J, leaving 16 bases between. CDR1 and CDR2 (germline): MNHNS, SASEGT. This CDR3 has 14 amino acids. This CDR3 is CASTPRRGVEKLFF. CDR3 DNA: TGTGCCAGCACCCCTCGGAGGGGAGTTGAAAAACTGTTTTTT.

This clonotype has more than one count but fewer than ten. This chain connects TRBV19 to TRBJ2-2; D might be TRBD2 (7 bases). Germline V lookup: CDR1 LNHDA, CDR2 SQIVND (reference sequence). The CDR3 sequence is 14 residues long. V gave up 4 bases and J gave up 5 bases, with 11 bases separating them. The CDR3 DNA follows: TGTGCCAGTAGTACACAGGGAGGGACCGGGGAGCTGTTTTTT. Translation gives CASSTQGGTGELFF.

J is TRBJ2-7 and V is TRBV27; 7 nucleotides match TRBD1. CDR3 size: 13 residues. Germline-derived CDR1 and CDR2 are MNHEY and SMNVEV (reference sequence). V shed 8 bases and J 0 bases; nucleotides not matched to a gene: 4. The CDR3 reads CASFDRVSYEQYF. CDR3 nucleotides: TGTGCCAGCTTCGACAGGGTCTCCTACGAGCAGTACTTC.

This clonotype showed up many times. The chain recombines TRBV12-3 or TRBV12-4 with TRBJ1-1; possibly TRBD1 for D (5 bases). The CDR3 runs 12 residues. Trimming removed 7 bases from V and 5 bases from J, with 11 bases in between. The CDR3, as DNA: TGTGCCAGCATCCGGGGGGGTACTGAAGCTTTCTTT. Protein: CASIRGGTEAFF.

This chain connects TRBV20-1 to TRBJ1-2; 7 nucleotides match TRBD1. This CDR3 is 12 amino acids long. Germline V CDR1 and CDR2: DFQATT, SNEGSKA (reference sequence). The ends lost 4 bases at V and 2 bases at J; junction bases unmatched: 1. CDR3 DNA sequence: TGCAGTGCTATGACAGGGAACTATGGCTACACCTTC. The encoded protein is CSAMTGNYGYTF.

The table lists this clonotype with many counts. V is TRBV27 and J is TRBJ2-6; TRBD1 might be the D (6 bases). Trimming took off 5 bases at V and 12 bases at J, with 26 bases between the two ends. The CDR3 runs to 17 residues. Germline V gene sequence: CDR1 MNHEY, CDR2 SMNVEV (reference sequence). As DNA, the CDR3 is TGTGCCAGCAGTCCCCGAACAACAAGTTTTGGGGACATCGTCCTGACTTTC. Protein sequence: CASSPRTTSFGDIVLTF.

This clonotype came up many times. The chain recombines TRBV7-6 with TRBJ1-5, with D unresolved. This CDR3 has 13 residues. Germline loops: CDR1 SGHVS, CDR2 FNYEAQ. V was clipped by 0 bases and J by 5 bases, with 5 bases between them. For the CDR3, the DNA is TGTGCCAGCAGCTTAGCTGGGGATCAGCCCCAGCATTTT. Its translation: CASSLAGDQPQHF.

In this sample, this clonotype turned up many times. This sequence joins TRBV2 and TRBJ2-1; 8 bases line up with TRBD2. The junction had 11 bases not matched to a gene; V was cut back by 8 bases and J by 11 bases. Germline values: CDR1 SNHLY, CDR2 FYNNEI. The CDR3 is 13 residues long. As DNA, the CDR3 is TGTGCCAGCTGCGCGGGGGGCGCGGGGCAGCAGTTCTTC. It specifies CASCAGGAGQQFF.

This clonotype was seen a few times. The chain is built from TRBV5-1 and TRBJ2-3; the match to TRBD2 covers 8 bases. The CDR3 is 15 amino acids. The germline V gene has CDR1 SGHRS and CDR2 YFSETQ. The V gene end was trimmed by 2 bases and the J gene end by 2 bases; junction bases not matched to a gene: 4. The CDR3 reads CASSLAGALTDTQYF. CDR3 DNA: TGCGCCAGCAGCTTAGCGGGGGCCCTCACAGATACGCAGTATTTT.

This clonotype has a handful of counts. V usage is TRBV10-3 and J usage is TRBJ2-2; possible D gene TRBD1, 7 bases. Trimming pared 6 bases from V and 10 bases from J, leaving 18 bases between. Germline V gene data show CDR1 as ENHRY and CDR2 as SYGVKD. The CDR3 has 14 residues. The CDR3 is CAIREGAEKAELFF. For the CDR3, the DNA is TGTGCCATCAGGGAGGGGGCGGAGAAGGCGGAGCTGTTTTTT.

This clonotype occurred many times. In nucleotides, the CDR3 is TGCGCCAGCAGCTTGAGACCGGGTAATTCACCCCTCCACTTT. It translates to CASSLRPGNSPLHF. The J gene is TRBJ1-6, the V gene TRBV5-1; the D is unclear. The CDR3 length is 14 residues. V lost 1 base and J lost 6, with 8 bases in between. In germline, CDR1 is SGHRS, CDR2 YFSETQ.

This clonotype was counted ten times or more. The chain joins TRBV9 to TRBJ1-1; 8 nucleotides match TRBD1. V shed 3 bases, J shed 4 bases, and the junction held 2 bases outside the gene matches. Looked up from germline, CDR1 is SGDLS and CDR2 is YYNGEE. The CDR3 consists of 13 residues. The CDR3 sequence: CASSGGTGTEAFF. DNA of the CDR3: TGTGCCAGCAGCGGGGGGACAGGCACTGAAGCTTTCTTT.

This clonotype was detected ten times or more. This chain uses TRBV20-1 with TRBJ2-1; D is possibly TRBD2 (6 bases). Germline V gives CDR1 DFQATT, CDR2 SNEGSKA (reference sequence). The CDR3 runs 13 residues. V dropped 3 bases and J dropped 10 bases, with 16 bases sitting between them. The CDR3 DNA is TGCAGTGCTAGGACTAGTACTTCGTGGGAGCAGTTCTTC. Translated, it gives CSARTSTSWEQFF.